This TCR beta chain comes out of a study of T cell responses to AZD1222 COVID-19 vaccine (dated by TCRdb to 2020 to 2022). Describing the broader study: Because spike-specific TCR depth and breadth did not differ between the two schedules, AZD1222 recipients who got a second dose at roughly 4 weeks were pooled with those who got a second dose at roughly 12 weeks. TCR sequencing was performed for more than 230 trial participants, of whom around 200 were given two doses of AZD1222 and some 26 were given two doses of MenACWY control vaccine. Trial participants were enrolled into age subgroups of 18-55, 56-69 and 70-plus years, which contained about 150, 28 and 57 TCR-sequenced participants, respectively.

This clone was found once. Its target antigen remains unknown. No base quality values were provided; no much bigger clone lies one nucleotide off. Overall results and qualifications from the work: Epitopes outside the regions mutated in the B.1.351 and B.1.1.7 variants were reportedly recognized by nearly half of the unique spike-specific TCRs. Most participants were white British and females outnumbered males, and the authors suggested that clonal diversity may have been underestimated. Vaccine-associated CD4 TCRs spanned the whole spike protein, with dominant responses in regions 160-218 and 743-854. After two AZD1222 doses, spike-specific TCR breadth and depth were significantly higher than at day 0 and than in MenACWY recipients. Conclusions about previously exposed vaccinees were limited because only 6 or 7 AZD1222 recipients were SARS-CoV-2 seropositive at baseline. The 56-69-year group was small, and its depth increase did not reach significance, likely because of low power. Because no day 14 peak-response samples were available, repertoires were characterized only after the peak T cell response.

The CDR3 regions of human TCRbeta chains were analyzed by immunosequencing. Per the original workflow: TCRs in the repertoires were matched against a reference library of SARS-CoV-2-specific TCRs that had been generated with the MIRA antigen-specificity platform. Breadth meant the fraction of unique TCRs that were SARS-CoV-2-associated, whereas depth meant the fraction of total T cells that were SARS-CoV-2-associated. Using the MIRA data, every spike-specific TCR was mapped to the spike region that the TCR reacted to and assigned to either a CD4 or a CD8 class. Log10-transformed breadth and depth values were compared by one-way ANOVA with Sidak's multiple comparisons tests. TCRdb carries this immuneACCESS record with in-frame sequences only. Its versions omit some clonotypes, under half of them owing to an unresolved V gene in the studies checked, with the rest unexplained. The DNA gave D and trimming, while V, J and clone size come from that table. This sample is represented by around 84,000 clones; 87% of them were singletons. The top ten clones comprise over 1.2% of the sample.

Taken from the germline V gene (reference sequence), the CDR1 and CDR2 loops are LGHDT and YNNKEL. V is cut back by 3 bases and J by 6 bases, with 4 bases in the junction unmatched. Including the terminal cysteine and phenylalanine, the CDR3 comprises 14 residues. The entry retains the CDR3 DNA only, 42 bases that are in frame from base 1. In light of the paper, this sample's time point label describes: baseline before first vaccination. The vaccinee samples were drawn from two UK trials, COV001 and COV002, one of which was a single-blind randomized controlled phase 2/3 trial testing AZD1222 (ChAdOx1 nCoV-19) in healthy adults. For TCRbeta chain sequencing, PBMC samples were collected from trial participants at day 0 and at day 28 after the second dose.

Here the chain combines TRBV3-1 (or the pseudogene TRBV3-2) and TRBJ2-2; 7 central bases correspond to TRBD2. Sequences were derived from peripheral blood, sampled on day 0 of AZD1222 vaccination. The receptor was derived from an adult in good health. The sequenced DNA is TGTGCCAGCAGCCAGGGGAGGGGACCCGGGGAGCTGTTTTTT. The encoded protein is CASSQGRGPGELFF.